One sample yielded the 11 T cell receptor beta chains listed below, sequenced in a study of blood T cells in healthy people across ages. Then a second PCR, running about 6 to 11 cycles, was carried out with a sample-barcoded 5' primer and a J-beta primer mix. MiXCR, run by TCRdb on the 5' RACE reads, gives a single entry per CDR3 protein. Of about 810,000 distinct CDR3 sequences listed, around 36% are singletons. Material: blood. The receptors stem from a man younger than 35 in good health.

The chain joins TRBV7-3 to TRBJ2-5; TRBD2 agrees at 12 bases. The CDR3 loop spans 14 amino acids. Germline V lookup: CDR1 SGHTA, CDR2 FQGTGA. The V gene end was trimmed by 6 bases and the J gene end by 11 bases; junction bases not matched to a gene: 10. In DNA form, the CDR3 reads TGTGCCAGCAGTCCTAGCGGGGGGGCAAATGAGCAGTACTTC. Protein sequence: CASSPSGGANEQYF.

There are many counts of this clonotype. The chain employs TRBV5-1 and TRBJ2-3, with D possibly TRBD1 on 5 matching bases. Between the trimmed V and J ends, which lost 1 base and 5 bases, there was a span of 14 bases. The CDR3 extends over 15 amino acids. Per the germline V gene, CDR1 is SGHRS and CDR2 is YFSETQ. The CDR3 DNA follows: TGCGCCAGCAGCTTGTCCAGGGCCGGTAGAGATACGCAGTATTTT. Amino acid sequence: CASSLSRAGRDTQYF.

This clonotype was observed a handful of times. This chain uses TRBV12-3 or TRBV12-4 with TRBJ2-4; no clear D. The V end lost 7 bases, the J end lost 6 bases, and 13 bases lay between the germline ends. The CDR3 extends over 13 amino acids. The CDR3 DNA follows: TGTGCCAGCACCTTGAACTTAAGAAACATTCAGTACTTC. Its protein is CASTLNLRNIQYF.

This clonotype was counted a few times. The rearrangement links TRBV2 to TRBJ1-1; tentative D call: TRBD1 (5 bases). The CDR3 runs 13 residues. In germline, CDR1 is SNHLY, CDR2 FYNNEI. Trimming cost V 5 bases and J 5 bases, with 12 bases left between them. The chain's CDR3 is CASSIGERTEAFF. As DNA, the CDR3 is TGTGCCAGCAGTATAGGGGAAAGAACTGAAGCTTTCTTT.

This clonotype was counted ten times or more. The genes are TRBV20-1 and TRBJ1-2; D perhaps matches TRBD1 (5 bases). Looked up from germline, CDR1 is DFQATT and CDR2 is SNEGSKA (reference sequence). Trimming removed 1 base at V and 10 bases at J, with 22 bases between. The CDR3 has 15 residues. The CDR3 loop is CSARASDSTVNDYTF. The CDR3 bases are TGCAGTGCTAGAGCGAGCGACTCGACAGTGAATGACTACACCTTC.

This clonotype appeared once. CDR3 region: CASSPSVSEQYF. The CDR3 DNA follows: TGTGCCAGCAGCCCCTCGGTGAGCGAGCAGTACTTC. V gene TRBV12-3 or TRBV12-4 combines with J gene TRBJ2-7; no definite D call. The CDR3 length is 12 residues. Trimming removed 6 bases from V and 6 bases from J, with 12 bases in between.

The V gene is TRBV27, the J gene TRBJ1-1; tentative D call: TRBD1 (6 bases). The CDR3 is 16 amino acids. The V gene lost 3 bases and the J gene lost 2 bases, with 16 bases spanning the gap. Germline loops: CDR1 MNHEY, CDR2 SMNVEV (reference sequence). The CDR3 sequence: CASSFRAGVINTEAFF. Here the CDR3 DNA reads TGTGCCAGCAGTTTCAGGGCAGGGGTAATTAACACTGAAGCTTTCTTT.

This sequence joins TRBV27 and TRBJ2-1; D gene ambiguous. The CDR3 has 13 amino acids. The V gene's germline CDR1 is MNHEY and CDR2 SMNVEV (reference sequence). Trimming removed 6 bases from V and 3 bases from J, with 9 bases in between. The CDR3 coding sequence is TGTGCCAGCAGGGCAGGTTACTACAATGAGCAGTTCTTC. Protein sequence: CASRAGYYNEQFF.

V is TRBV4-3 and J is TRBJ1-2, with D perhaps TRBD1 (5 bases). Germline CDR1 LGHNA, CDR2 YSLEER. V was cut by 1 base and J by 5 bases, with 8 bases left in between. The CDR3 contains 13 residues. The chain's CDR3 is CASSQASGYGYTF. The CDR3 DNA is TGCGCCAGCAGCCAAGCATCAGGGTATGGCTACACCTTC.

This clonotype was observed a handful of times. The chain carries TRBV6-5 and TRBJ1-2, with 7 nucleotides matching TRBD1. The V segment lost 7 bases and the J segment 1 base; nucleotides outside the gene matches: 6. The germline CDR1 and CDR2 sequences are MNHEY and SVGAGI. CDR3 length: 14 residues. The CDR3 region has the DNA TGTGCCAGCAAGGTGGGACAGTTTAACTATGGCTACACCTTC. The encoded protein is CASKVGQFNYGYTF.

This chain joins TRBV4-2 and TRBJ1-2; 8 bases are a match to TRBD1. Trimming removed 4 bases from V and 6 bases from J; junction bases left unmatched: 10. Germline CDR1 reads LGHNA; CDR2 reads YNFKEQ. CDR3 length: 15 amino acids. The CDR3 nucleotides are TGTGCCAGCAGCCCCCGACCGGGACAGGTTGATGGCTACACCTTC. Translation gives CASSPRPGQVDGYTF.